This T cell receptor beta chain was captured by sequencing in a study of T cell responses to AZD1222 COVID-19 vaccine. Profiled with immunoSEQ multiplex PCR; TCRdb holds only in-frame clones, not every one. The table lists about 130,000 clones, approximately 91% of them singletons. Source: peripheral blood, taken 28 days after the second AZD1222 dose. This sequence originates from an adult who received the AZD1222 COVID-19 vaccine.

The CDR3: CASQDSGIAKNIQYF. Written as DNA, the CDR3 is TGTGCCAGTCAAGATAGCGGGATAGCCAAAAACATTCAGTACTTC. The V and J genes are TRBV2 and TRBJ2-4; TRBD2 aligns across 8 bases. Trimming at V came to 9 bases and at J to 0 bases, leaving 7 bases not matched to a gene. CDR1 is SNHLY and CDR2 is FYNNEI in the germline V gene. The CDR3 loop spans 15 amino acids.